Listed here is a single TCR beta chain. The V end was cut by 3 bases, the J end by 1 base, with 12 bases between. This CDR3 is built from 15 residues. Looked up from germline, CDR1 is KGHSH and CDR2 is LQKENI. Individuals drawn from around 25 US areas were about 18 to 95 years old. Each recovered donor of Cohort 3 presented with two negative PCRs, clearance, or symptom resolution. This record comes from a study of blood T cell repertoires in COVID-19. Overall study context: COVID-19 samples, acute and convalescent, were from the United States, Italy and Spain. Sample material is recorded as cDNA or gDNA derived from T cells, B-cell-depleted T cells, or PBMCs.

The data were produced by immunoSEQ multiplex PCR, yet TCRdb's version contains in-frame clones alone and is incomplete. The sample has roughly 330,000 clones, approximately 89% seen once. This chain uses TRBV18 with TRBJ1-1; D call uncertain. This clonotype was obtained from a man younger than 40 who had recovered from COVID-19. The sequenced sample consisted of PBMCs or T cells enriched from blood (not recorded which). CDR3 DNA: TGTGCCAGCTCACCGCTAGACTCTCGGAACACTGAAGCTTTCTTT. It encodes CASSPLDSRNTEAFF.